This passage covers 2 T cell receptor beta chains from one sample sequenced in a study of blood T cell repertoires in COVID-19. Generated by immunoSEQ multiplex PCR, the TCRdb table keeps only in-frame clones and is missing some. The table lists 130,000 to 150,000 clones, approximately 90% of them singletons. Specimen: peripheral blood. These receptors were obtained from a human donor in a cohort sampled during active COVID-19.

This clone was found once. The V and J genes are TRBV5-1 and TRBJ2-7, with 8 bases that match TRBD1. Germline CDR1 SGHRS, CDR2 YFSETQ. With V trimmed by 4 bases and J by 0 bases, 6 bases remained unmatched. CDR3 length: 15 residues. The CDR3: CASSPWGTGSYEQYF. CDR3 in DNA: TGCGCCAGCAGCCCATGGGGGACAGGCTCCTACGAGCAGTACTTC.

The chain carries TRBV7-9 and TRBJ2-1; 9 bases are shared with TRBD2. This CDR3 contains 12 residues. The J segment lost 13 bases and the V segment lost 2 bases, leaving 3 bases of the junction unmatched. Germline CDR1 and CDR2: SEHNR and FQNEAQ (reference sequence). The CDR3 nucleotides are TGTGCCAGCAGCTTACCCGGGACTAGCCAGTTCTTC. Residues: CASSLPGTSQFF.